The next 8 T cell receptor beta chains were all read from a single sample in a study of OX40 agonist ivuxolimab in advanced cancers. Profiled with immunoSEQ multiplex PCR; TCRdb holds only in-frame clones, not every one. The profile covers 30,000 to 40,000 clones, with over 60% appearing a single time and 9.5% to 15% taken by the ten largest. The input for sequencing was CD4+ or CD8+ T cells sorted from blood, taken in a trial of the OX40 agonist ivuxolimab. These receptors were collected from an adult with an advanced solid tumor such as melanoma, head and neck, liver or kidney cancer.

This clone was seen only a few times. CDR3 in DNA: TGTGCCAGCAGTTTTATCCCCTCGGCATGGATCGGGCCCTCCTACGAGCAGTACTTC. Translating gives CASSFIPSAWIGPSYEQYF. The V and J genes are TRBV27 and TRBJ2-7; D ambiguous. V gave up 3 bases and J gave up 0 bases, with 24 bases separating them. Per germline, CDR1 MNHEY and CDR2 SMNVEV (reference sequence). The CDR3 has 19 amino acids.

CDR3 residues: CSVTPPQTNTEAFF. CDR3 nucleotide sequence: TGCAGCGTCACCCCCCCGCAGACGAACACTGAAGCTTTCTTT. This chain joins TRBV29-1 and TRBJ1-1; D not resolved. Germline V gives CDR1 SQVTM, CDR2 ANQGSEA. Trimming shortened V by 6 bases and J by 1 base, and 15 bases separated the two germline ends. The CDR3 totals 14 residues.

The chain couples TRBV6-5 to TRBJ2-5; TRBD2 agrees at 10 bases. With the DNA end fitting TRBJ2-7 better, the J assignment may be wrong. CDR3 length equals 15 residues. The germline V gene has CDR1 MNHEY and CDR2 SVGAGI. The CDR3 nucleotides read TGTGCCAGCAGTTACCCCTCTAGCGGGAGTGCCGAGCAGTACTTC. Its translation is CASSYPSSGSAEQYF.

CDR3 loop: CAGTGGENTGELFF. The CDR3 nucleotides read TGTGCCGGAACAGGGGGGGAGAACACCGGGGAGCTGTTTTTT. The gene calls are TRBV6-6 and TRBJ2-2; a possible D gene is TRBD1 (8 bases). The germline V gene encodes CDR1 MNHNY and CDR2 SVGAGI (reference sequence). This CDR3 comprises 14 residues. V lost 11 bases and J lost 1, with 14 bases in between.

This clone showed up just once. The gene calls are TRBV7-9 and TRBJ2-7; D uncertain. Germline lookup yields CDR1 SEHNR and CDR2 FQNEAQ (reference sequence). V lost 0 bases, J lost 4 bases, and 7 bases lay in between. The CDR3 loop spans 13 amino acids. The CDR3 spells CASSLAGSYEQYF. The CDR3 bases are TGTGCCAGCAGCTTAGCGGGATCTTACGAGCAGTACTTC.

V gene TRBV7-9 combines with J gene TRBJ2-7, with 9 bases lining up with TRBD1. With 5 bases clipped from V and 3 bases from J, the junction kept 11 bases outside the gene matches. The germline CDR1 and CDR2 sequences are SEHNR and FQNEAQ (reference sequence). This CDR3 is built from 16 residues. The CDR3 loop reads CASSVGQTGQGYEQYF. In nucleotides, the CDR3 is TGTGCCAGCAGCGTAGGTCAGACGGGACAGGGCTACGAGCAGTACTTC.

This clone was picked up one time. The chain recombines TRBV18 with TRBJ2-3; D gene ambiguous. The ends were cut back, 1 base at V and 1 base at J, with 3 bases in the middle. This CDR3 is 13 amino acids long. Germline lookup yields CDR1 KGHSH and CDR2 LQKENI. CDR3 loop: CASSPLGTDTQYF. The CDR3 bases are TGTGCCAGCTCACCACTGGGCACAGATACGCAGTATTTT.

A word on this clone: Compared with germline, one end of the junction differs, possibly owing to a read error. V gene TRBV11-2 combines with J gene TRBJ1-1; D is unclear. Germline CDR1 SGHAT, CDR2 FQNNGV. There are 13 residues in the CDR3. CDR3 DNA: TGTGCCAGCAACTTAGGACCCAACACTGAAGCTTTCTTT. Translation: CASNLGPNTEAFF. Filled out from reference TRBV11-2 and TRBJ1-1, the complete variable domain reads EAGVAQSPRYKIIEKRQSVAFWCNPISGHATLYWYQQILGQGPKLLIQFQNNGVVDDSQLPKDRFSAERLKGVDSTLKIQPAKLEDSAVYLCASNLGPNTEAFFGQGTRLTVV.